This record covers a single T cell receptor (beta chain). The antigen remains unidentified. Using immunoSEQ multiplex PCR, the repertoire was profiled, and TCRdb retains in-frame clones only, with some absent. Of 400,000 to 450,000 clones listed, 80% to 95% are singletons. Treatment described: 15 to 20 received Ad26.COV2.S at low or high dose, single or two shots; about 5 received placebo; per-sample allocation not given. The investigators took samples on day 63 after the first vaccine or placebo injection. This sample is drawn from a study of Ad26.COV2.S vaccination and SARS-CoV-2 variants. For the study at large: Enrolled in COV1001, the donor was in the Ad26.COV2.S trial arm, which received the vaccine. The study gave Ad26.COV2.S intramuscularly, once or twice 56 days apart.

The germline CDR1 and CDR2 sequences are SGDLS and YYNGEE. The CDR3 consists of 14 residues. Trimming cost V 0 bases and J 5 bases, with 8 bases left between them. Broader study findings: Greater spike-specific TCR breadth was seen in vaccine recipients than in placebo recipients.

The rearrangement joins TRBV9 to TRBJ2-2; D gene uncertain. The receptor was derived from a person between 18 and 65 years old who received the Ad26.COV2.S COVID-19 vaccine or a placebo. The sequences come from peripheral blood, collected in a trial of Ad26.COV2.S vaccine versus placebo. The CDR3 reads CASSVEGWTGELFF. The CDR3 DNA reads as TGTGCCAGCAGCGTAGAAGGTTGGACCGGGGAGCTGTTTTTT.